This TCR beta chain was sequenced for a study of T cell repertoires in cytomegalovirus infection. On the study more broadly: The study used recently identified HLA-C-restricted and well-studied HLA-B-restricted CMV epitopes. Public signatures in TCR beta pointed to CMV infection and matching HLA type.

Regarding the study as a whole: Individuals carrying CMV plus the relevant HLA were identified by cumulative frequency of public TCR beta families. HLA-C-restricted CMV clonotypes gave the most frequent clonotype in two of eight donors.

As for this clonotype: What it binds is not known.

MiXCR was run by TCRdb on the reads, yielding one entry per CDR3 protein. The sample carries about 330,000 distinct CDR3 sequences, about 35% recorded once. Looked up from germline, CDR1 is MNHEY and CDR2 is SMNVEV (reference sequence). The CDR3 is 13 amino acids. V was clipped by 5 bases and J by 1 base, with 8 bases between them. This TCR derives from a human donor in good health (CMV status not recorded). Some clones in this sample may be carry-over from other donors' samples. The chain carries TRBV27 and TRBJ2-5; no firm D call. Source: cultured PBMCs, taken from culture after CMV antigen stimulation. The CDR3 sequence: CASSQQIQETQYF. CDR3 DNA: TGTGCCAGCAGTCAGCAGATCCAAGAGACCCAGTACTTC.